The 23 T cell receptor beta chains below come from one sample, sequenced in a study of OX40 agonist ivuxolimab in advanced cancers. TCRdb's table, derived via immunoSEQ multiplex PCR, lists solely in-frame clones and lacks some. There are approximately 65,000 clones in the sample; around 86% occur only once, and about 1.1% lies in the top ten. Here the sequenced sample was CD4+ or CD8+ T cells sorted from blood, taken in a trial of the OX40 agonist ivuxolimab. Receptors originate from an adult with an advanced solid tumor such as melanoma, head and neck, liver or kidney cancer.

The chain links TRBV9 to TRBJ1-2; the D is unclear. Germline CDR1 SGDLS, CDR2 YYNGEE. Trimming took 0 bases from V and 7 from J, leaving 16 bases between them. The CDR3 loop spans 15 amino acids. The CDR3 sequence: CASSVDTPTSGGYTF. CDR3 DNA sequence: TGTGCCAGCAGCGTAGATACCCCGACGTCAGGTGGCTACACCTTC. Variable domain in full (rest from reference TRBV9 and TRBJ1-2): DSGVTQTPKHLITATGQRVTLRCSPRSGDLSVYWYQQSLDQGLQFLIQYYNGEERAKGNILERFSAQQFPDLHSELNLSSLELGDSALYFCASSVDTPTSGGYTFGSGTRLTVV.

The gene calls are TRBV5-4 and TRBJ2-1; possibly TRBD2 for D (5 bases). The CDR3 covers 14 residues. The V gene's germline CDR1 is SGHNT and CDR2 YYREEE (reference sequence). Trimming pared 0 bases from V and 5 bases from J, leaving 9 bases between. The CDR3 DNA reads as TGTGCCAGCAGCTTGGATCTAGCACACAATGAGCAGTTCTTC. This gives the protein CASSLDLAHNEQFF.

The rearrangement joins TRBV2 to TRBJ2-2; maybe TRBD1 (5 bases). CDR1 is SNHLY, CDR2 FYNNEI, per germline. V lost 6 bases and J 1 base, leaving 9 bases between the germline ends. The CDR3 has 14 residues. The DNA of the CDR3 is TGTGCCAGCAGGCCCGGACAGAACACCGGGGAGCTGTTTTTT. Translated, it gives CASRPGQNTGELFF.

By share, this clone counts as medium-sized. The chain joins TRBV25-1 to TRBJ1-2, with D uncertain. V was clipped by 3 bases and J by 4 bases, with 12 bases between them. The CDR3 length is 14 residues. Germline loops: CDR1 MGHDK, CDR2 SYGVNS. CDR3 nucleotide sequence: TGTGCCAGCAGTGAGAGCAGTTCTAGCTATGGCTACACCTTC. The encoded protein is CASSESSSSYGYTF.

Points on this clone: One end of the junction does not line up with germline, which may come from a read error. The V and J genes are TRBV10-2 and TRBJ1-1; no clear D gene. Per the germline V gene, CDR1 is WSHSY and CDR2 is SAAADI. This CDR3 has 8 residues. CDR3 amino acids: CARKAGPF. The DNA for the CDR3 is TGCGCCAGAAAAGCCGGACCCTTT.

This chain connects TRBV7-8 to TRBJ2-1; 7 positions match TRBD2. Germline CDR1 is SGHVS and CDR2 is FQNEAQ. V lost 2 bases, J lost 2 bases, and 12 bases stayed unmatched. The CDR3 totals 18 residues. CDR3 residues: CASSLPRGRPLPYNEQFF. CDR3 bases: TGTGCCAGCAGCTTACCGCGGGGGAGGCCCCTCCCCTACAATGAGCAGTTCTTC.

The sample holds a few counts of this clone. The gene calls are TRBV6-1 and TRBJ2-3; no firm D call. Germline V CDR1 and CDR2: MNHNS, SASEGT. Trimming left V 8 bases short and J 3 bases short, with 9 bases between. This CDR3 has 12 amino acids. The CDR3 here is CASRSTTDTQYF. The CDR3 DNA sequence: TGTGCCAGCCGATCCACGACAGATACGCAGTATTTT.

This clone is medium-sized. The V gene is TRBV7-2, the J gene TRBJ2-7; TRBD1 matches 8 bases. The CDR3 runs to 16 residues. V lost 4 bases and J lost 0; bases outside the gene matches: 8. Germline CDR1 is SGHTA and CDR2 is FQGNSA. CDR3 coding DNA: TGTGCCAGCAGCTCCTGGACAGGGCCGAGCTCCTACGAGCAGTACTTC. The encoded protein is CASSSWTGPSSYEQYF.

The chain carries TRBV19 and TRBJ2-7; D uncertain. The CDR3 runs 11 residues. Trimming cost V 5 bases and J 4 bases, with 6 bases left between them. Germline values: CDR1 LNHDA, CDR2 SQIVND (reference sequence). CDR3 DNA sequence: TGTGCCAGTAGTCAAGAATACGAGCAGTACTTC. This translates into CASSQEYEQYF.

The rearrangement links TRBV10-3 to TRBJ2-7; D ambiguous. Looked up from germline, CDR1 is ENHRY and CDR2 is SYGVKD. The CDR3 sequence is 13 residues long. V dropped 0 bases and J dropped 3 bases, with 6 bases sitting between them. The CDR3 nucleotides are TGTGCCATCAGTGAGTCTCTAGACTACGAGCAGTACTTC. As protein: CAISESLDYEQYF.

The chain employs TRBV10-3 and TRBJ2-1; D call uncertain. The CDR3 sequence is 14 residues long. Per the germline V gene, CDR1 is ENHRY and CDR2 is SYGVKD. The V and J ends lost 7 bases and 5 bases respectively, with 15 bases between them. CDR3 DNA: TGTGCCATCACTAACACCCCGGAGAACAATGAGCAGTTCTTC. Protein product: CAITNTPENNEQFF.

The chain is built from TRBV14 and TRBJ2-1; 12 nucleotides line up with TRBD2. The junction had 2 bases not matched to a gene; V was cut back by 4 bases and J by 1 base. CDR3 length equals 16 residues. Germline values: CDR1 SGHDN, CDR2 FVKESK. The CDR3 sequence is CASSRGTSGSYNEQFF. The CDR3 bases are TGTGCCAGCAGCCGGGGGACTAGCGGGTCCTACAATGAGCAGTTCTTC. Variable domain in full (rest from reference TRBV14 and TRBJ2-1): EAGVTQFPSHSVIEKGQTVTLRCDPISGHDNLYWYRRVMGKEIKFLLHFVKESKQDESGMPNNRFLAERTGGTYSTLKVQPAELEDSGVYFCASSRGTSGSYNEQFFGPGTRLTVL.

The V gene is TRBV19, the J gene TRBJ2-3; D gene ambiguous. The length of the CDR3 is 14 residues. Germline V gives CDR1 LNHDA, CDR2 SQIVND (reference sequence). V was trimmed by 5 bases and J by 0 bases, leaving 9 bases between them. The CDR3 DNA reads as TGTGCCAGTAGTCCGAACTGGAGCACAGATACGCAGTATTTT. Translating gives CASSPNWSTDTQYF.

The chain recombines TRBV10-3 with TRBJ1-1; the D gene is possibly TRBD1 (5 bases). Germline V gene lookup returns CDR1 ENHRY and CDR2 SYGVKD. There are 13 residues in the CDR3. V lost 4 bases and J 6 bases, leaving 12 bases between the germline ends. In DNA, the CDR3 is TGTGCCATCAGTGCGGCGGGAGGGGCTGAAGCTTTCTTT. This codes for CAISAAGGAEAFF.

The chain has TRBV7-2 and TRBJ2-5, with D possibly matching TRBD1 (6 bases). V shed 0 bases and J shed 4 bases, with 12 bases lying between them. CDR1 is SGHTA and CDR2 is FQGNSA in the germline V gene. This CDR3 region has 15 residues. This CDR3 reads CASSLAAGVGETQYF. The CDR3, as DNA: TGTGCCAGCAGCTTAGCCGCAGGGGTAGGAGAGACCCAGTACTTC.

The rearrangement uses TRBV18 and TRBJ1-1, with TRBD1 matching over 9 bases. Trimming at V came to 3 bases and at J to 9 bases, leaving 8 bases not matched to a gene. Per germline, CDR1 KGHSH and CDR2 LQKENI. This CDR3 spans 14 amino acids. Here the CDR3 DNA reads TGTGCCAGCTCACCCCTCGACAGGGGGGCGAAAGCTTTCTTT. This gives the protein CASSPLDRGAKAFF.

The chain carries TRBV2 and TRBJ2-5; tentative D call: TRBD2 (5 bases). Trimming removed 7 bases at V and 4 bases at J, with 13 bases between. The CDR3 contains 13 residues. CDR1 and CDR2 from the germline V gene are SNHLY and FYNNEI. CDR3 sequence: CASTAVEGETQYF. CDR3 nucleotides: TGTGCCAGCACAGCGGTCGAGGGAGAGACCCAGTACTTC.

The rearrangement joins TRBV4-1 to TRBJ2-7; 10 bases fit TRBD1. The CDR3 totals 14 residues. V was clipped by 2 bases and J by 6 bases; unmatched bases: 4. Germline-derived CDR1 and CDR2 are MGHRA and YSYEKL. The CDR3 protein is CASSQWDRGSEQYF. The CDR3 region has the DNA TGCGCCAGCAGCCAATGGGACAGGGGAAGCGAGCAGTACTTC.

The gene calls are TRBV6-6 and TRBJ2-7; 7 bases line up with TRBD2. The CDR3 is 13 amino acids. J was trimmed by 3 bases and V by 2 bases; bases with no gene match: 1. Germline V lookup: CDR1 MNHNY, CDR2 SVGAGI (reference sequence). This CDR3 reads CASSYGTNYEQYF. The DNA for the CDR3 is TGTGCCAGCAGTTACGGGACTAACTACGAGCAGTACTTC.

V gene TRBV14 combines with J gene TRBJ2-1; the D call may be TRBD1 or TRBD2 (5 bases each). Germline V lookup: CDR1 SGHDN, CDR2 FVKESK. V was cut by 3 bases and J by 6 bases, with 12 bases left in between. This CDR3 is built from 14 residues. This CDR3 is CASSHALRGNEQFF. CDR3 coding DNA: TGTGCCAGCAGCCACGCGCTGAGGGGCAATGAGCAGTTCTTC.

This chain links TRBV9 with TRBJ2-3; the D is unclear. The CDR3 loop spans 12 amino acids. Trimming stripped 0 bases from V and 3 bases from J, with 2 bases between. Germline CDR1 SGDLS, CDR2 YYNGEE. The CDR3 sequence is CASSVETDTQYF. In DNA form, the CDR3 reads TGTGCCAGCAGCGTAGAGACAGATACGCAGTATTTT.

This chain uses TRBV29-1 with TRBJ1-5, with unresolved D. Trimming stripped 4 bases from V and 7 bases from J, with 23 bases between. Germline values: CDR1 SQVTM, CDR2 ANQGSEA. The CDR3 consists of 16 residues. Here the CDR3 DNA reads TGCAGCGTTGTTGTATACGACAAGGATATATACCAGCCCCAGCATTTT. This encodes CSVVVYDKDIYQPQHF.

This chain uses TRBV30 with TRBJ2-7; 8 positions agree with TRBD1. The CDR3 is 13 residues long. The ends lost 5 bases at V and 5 bases at J; junction bases unmatched: 8. From germline, CDR1 is GTSNPN and CDR2 SVGIG (reference sequence). The CDR3, as DNA: TGTGCCTGGGGCCGGGACAGGCGGGACGAGCAGTACTTC. Its translation is CAWGRDRRDEQYF.